Below, one T cell receptor beta chain is given with its context. These data originate in a study of cytomegalovirus exposure and HLA in healthy donors. From germline, CDR1 is MGHRA and CDR2 YSYEKL. The CDR3 is 16 residues long. V trimming: 4 bases; J trimming: 4 bases; junction bases outside the gene matches: 10. It was with 60 Vbeta and 13 Jbeta primers that the PCR ran. Here immunoSEQ multiplex PCR was the method, and the copy in TCRdb shows in-frame clones only, minus some. The sample yields 150,000 to 200,000 clones, approximately 79% seen once. The specimen was PBMCs. The chain combines TRBV4-1 with TRBJ2-1, with 7 bases matching TRBD2. This TCR was sampled from a man between 50 and 59 years old in good health and CMV-seropositive. The CDR3 region has the DNA TGCGCCAGCAGCCTGCTGGGGGGGGTCGAATACAATGAGCAGTTCTTC. Protein sequence: CASSLLGGVEYNEQFF.